This T cell receptor (beta chain) was recorded in a study of PD-L1 blockade in urothelial cancer. Whole-study results and caveats: Clonality of blood TCR below the median before treatment predicted better survival.

Time point indicated: pretreatment peripheral blood. Patients suffered from locally advanced or metastatic urothelial carcinoma. Germline V CDR1 and CDR2: MNHNS, SASEGT. The CDR3 length is 14 residues. Deletions cut 3 bases from V and 7 bases from J, with 16 bases between. Generated by immunoSEQ multiplex PCR, the TCRdb table keeps only in-frame clones and is missing some. The sample has under 55,000 clones, 80% to 90% seen once. In the case of this clone: What it binds is not known.

The J gene is TRBJ2-7, the V gene TRBV6-1; D possibly corresponds to TRBD1 (6 bases). The source is a man aged 65 to 79 with urothelial cancer. Sequencing used PBMCs, obtained around atezolizumab (anti-PD-L1) treatment. The CDR3 coding sequence is TGTGCCAGCAGTGAGATCCAGGGGTCGGGGGAGCAGTACTTC. It codes for CASSEIQGSGEQYF.